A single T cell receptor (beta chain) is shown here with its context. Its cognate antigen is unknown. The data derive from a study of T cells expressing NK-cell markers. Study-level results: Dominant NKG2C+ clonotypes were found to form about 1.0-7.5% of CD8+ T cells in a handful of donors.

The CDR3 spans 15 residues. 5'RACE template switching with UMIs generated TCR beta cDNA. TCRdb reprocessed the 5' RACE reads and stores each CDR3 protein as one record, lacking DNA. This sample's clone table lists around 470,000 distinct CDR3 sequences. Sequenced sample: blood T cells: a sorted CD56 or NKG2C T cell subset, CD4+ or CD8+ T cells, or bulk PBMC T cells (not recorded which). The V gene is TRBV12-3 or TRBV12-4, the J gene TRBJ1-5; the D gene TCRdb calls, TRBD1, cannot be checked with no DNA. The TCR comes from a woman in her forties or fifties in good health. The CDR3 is CASSPRQGGNQPQHF.